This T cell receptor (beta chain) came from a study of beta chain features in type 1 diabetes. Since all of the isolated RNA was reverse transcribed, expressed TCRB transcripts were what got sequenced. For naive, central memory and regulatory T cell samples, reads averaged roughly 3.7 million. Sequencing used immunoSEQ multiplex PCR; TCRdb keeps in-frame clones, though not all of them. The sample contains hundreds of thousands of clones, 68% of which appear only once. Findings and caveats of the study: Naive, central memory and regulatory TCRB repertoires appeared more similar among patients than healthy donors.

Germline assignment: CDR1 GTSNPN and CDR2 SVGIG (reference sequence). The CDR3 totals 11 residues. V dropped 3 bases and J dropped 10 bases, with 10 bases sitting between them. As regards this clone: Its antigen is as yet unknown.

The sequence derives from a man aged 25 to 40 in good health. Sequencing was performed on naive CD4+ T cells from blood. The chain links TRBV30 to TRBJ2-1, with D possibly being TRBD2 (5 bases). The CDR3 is CAWRERQEQFF. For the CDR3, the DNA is TGTGCCTGGAGGGAGCGGCAAGAGCAGTTCTTC.